A selection of T cell receptor beta chains follows, all from one sample in a study of T cells after posttransplantation cyclophosphamide. Profiling relied on immunoSEQ multiplex PCR, and the TCRdb table lists in-frame clones only, not all of them. The table has fewer than 60,000 clones, 85% to 95% seen once. Sequenced material: PBMCs. The receptor source for this set is a woman aged 25 to 39 in good health and a related stem cell transplant donor. CDR3s include the opening cysteine and the closing phenylalanine or tryptophan. A D gene is named only where the DNA matches it firmly. Only part of the rows carry a size: once, few, many, or a class if the clone is expanded.

D: TRBD1
size: .
V: TRBV27
J: TRBJ2-1
DNA: TGTGCCAGCAGTGACAGGGACGGCAATGAGCAGTTCTTC
CDR3: CASSDRDGNEQFF

D: TRBD2
size: .
V: TRBV11-2
J: TRBJ2-7
DNA: TGTGCCAGCAGCTTAGATCCCTGGGGGGGCTACGAGCAGTACTTC
CDR3: CASSLDPWGGYEQYF

D: TRBD1
size: .
V: TRBV19
J: TRBJ1-2
DNA: TGTGCCAGTAGTAGTTTGATGAGGGGGCTGGATGGCTACACCTTC
CDR3: CASSSLMRGLDGYTF

D: .
size: .
V: TRBV6-1
J: TRBJ2-3
DNA: TGTGCCAGCAGTAGGGACTTTACAGATACGCAGTATTTT
CDR3: CASSRDFTDTQYF

D: TRBD1
size: .
V: TRBV6-1
J: TRBJ2-2
DNA: TGTGCCAGCAGGATACAGGGGGCGACCGGGGAGCTGTTTTTT
CDR3: CASRIQGATGELFF

D: TRBD1
size: many
V: TRBV7-2
J: TRBJ1-1
DNA: TGTGCCAGCAGCAGGGGGACAGAGAACACTGAAGCTTTCTTT
CDR3: CASSRGTENTEAFF

D: TRBD1
size: .
V: TRBV4-1
J: TRBJ2-7
DNA: TGCGCCAGCAGCCACGGGACAGGGGGGGTCTACGAGCAGTACTTC
CDR3: CASSHGTGGVYEQYF

D: .
size: .
V: TRBV6-5
J: TRBJ2-1
DNA: TGTGCCAGCAGTTACTCGGACTCAAGCTCCTACAATGAGCAGTTCTTC
CDR3: CASSYSDSSSYNEQFF

D: .
size: .
V: TRBV4-2
J: TRBJ1-6
DNA: TGTGCCAGCAGCCAAAGGCATACCGACAGGTCCTATAATTCACCCCTCCACTTT
CDR3: CASSQRHTDRSYNSPLHF

D: TRBD1
size: .
V: TRBV11-1
J: TRBJ2-7
DNA: TGTGCCAGCGGACCCCGGGACAGGCCCGGCTACGAGCAGTACTTC
CDR3: CASGPRDRPGYEQYF

D: .
size: .
V: TRBV9
J: TRBJ1-1
DNA: TGTGCCAGCAGCGCTACGGGGGGCACTGAAGCTTTCTTT
CDR3: CASSATGGTEAFF

D: .
size: .
V: TRBV21-1
J: TRBJ2-2
DNA: TGTGCCAGCAGCAAATTCGCCTCGGGACAGGGGGGTACCGGGGAGCTGTTTTTT
CDR3: CASSKFASGQGGTGELFF

D: .
size: .
V: TRBV4-1
J: TRBJ1-5
DNA: TGCGCCAGCGCGGGGGGGAGAGACAATCAGCCCCAGCATTTT
CDR3: CASAGGRDNQPQHF

D: .
size: .
V: TRBV14
J: TRBJ2-2
DNA: TGTGCCAGCAGCCAAGACCCGGGGAGAGCCGGGGAGCTGTTTTTT
CDR3: CASSQDPGRAGELFF

D: .
size: .
V: TRBV7-3
J: TRBJ1-1
DNA: TGTGCCAGCGGTACAGGGATGGTGAACACTGAAGCTTTCTTT
CDR3: CASGTGMVNTEAFF

D: .
size: .
V: TRBV7-2
J: TRBJ2-3
DNA: TGTGCCAGCAGCTTTGGGGGAGGATCAATCACAGATACGCAGTATTTT
CDR3: CASSFGGGSITDTQYF

D: TRBD2
size: .
V: TRBV14
J: TRBJ2-1
DNA: TGTGCCAGCAGCCAAGGTCGCGGGGGGGCCTTTGAGCAGTTCTTC
CDR3: CASSQGRGGAFEQFF

D: .
size: .
V: TRBV28
J: TRBJ2-7
DNA: TGTGCCAGCAGCCCCCGCGATTATAACGAGCAGTACTTC
CDR3: CASSPRDYNEQYF

D: .
size: .
V: TRBV7-2
J: TRBJ2-1
DNA: TGTGCCAGCAGCTCATCCCCCGCGATCGATGAGCAGTTCTTC
CDR3: CASSSSPAIDEQFF

D: .
size: .
V: TRBV7-2
J: TRBJ2-3
DNA: TGTGCCAGCAGCTTATCCGGACAGACAGATACGCAGTATTTT
CDR3: CASSLSGQTDTQYF

D: .
size: .
V: TRBV5-6
J: TRBJ2-5
DNA: TGTGCCAGCAGCTCTACCGGGACCCAGTACTTC
CDR3: CASSSTGTQYF

D: TRBD2
size: .
V: TRBV2
J: TRBJ2-7
DNA: TGTGCCGGTCGCCCTAGCGGGACCTACGAGCAGTACTTC
CDR3: CAGRPSGTYEQYF

D: TRBD1
size: .
V: TRBV6-1
J: TRBJ2-7
DNA: TGTGCCAGCGGGTGGGACAGAGCCTACGAGCAGTACTTC
CDR3: CASGWDRAYEQYF

D: .
size: once
V: TRBV7-2
J: TRBJ2-4
DNA: TGTGCCAGCAGCTTACAGGGGAACATTCAGTACTTC
CDR3: CASSLQGNIQYF

D: TRBD1
size: .
V: TRBV6-1
J: TRBJ1-2
DNA: TGTGCCAGCAGTTTCACAGGGGGCGGTGGTGATGGCTACACCTTC
CDR3: CASSFTGGGGDGYTF

D: .
size: .
V: TRBV7-8
J: TRBJ1-1
DNA: TGTGCCAGCAGCTTAGACCATCGGGGGGCAATAACTGAAGCTTTCTTT
CDR3: CASSLDHRGAITEAFF

D: TRBD1
size: .
V: TRBV5-4
J: TRBJ1-2
DNA: TGTGCCAGCAGCACATACAGGGGTAACTATGGCTACACCTTC
CDR3: CASSTYRGNYGYTF

D: .
size: .
V: TRBV7-8
J: TRBJ2-1
DNA: TGTGCCAGCAGCTTAGAGGAGGGTTTCAATGAGCAGTTCTTC
CDR3: CASSLEEGFNEQFF

D: .
size: once
V: TRBV4-1
J: TRBJ1-1
DNA: TGCGCCAGCAGCCAAGATTCCCCTTTGTACGGTCCGCGGACTGAAGCTTTCTTT
CDR3: CASSQDSPLYGPRTEAFF

D: .
size: few
V: TRBV18
J: TRBJ2-6
DNA: TGTGCCAGCTCAGGTGGACAGCTTTACTCTGGGGCCAACGTCCTGACTTTC
CDR3: CASSGGQLYSGANVLTF

D: TRBD1
size: .
V: TRBV5-5
J: TRBJ1-6
DNA: TGTGCCAGCAGCCCGGGGGACAGGGTTAATTCACCCCTCCACTTT
CDR3: CASSPGDRVNSPLHF

D: TRBD2
size: .
V: TRBV14
J: TRBJ2-7
DNA: TGTGCCAGCAGCCTTAGCGGGGGGGGCCCCCAGTACTTC
CDR3: CASSLSGGGPQYF

D: TRBD1
size: .
V: TRBV9
J: TRBJ2-7
DNA: TGTGCCAGCAGCGTAGGGACAGGAGAATTCTACGAGCAGTACTTC
CDR3: CASSVGTGEFYEQYF

D: TRBD1
size: .
V: TRBV29-1
J: TRBJ1-4
DNA: TGCAGCGTTACGACAGGGCCTAATGAAAAACTGTTTTTT
CDR3: CSVTTGPNEKLFF

D: .
size: .
V: TRBV18
J: TRBJ1-3
DNA: TGTGCCAGCTCTTCAAGGGGTTCCGGAAACACCATATATTTT
CDR3: CASSSRGSGNTIYF